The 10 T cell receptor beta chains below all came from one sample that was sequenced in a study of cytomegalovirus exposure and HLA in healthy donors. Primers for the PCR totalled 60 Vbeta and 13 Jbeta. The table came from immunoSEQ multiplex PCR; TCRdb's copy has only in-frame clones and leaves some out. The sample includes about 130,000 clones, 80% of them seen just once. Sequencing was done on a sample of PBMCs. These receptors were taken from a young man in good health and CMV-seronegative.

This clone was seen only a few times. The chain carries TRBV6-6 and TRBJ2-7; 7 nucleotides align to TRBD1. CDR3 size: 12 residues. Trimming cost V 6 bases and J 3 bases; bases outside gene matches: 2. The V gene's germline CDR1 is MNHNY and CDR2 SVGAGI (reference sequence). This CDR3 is CASSRQGYEQYF. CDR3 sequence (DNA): TGTGCCAGCAGCCGACAGGGCTACGAGCAGTACTTC.

The CDR3 here is CASSIRGRGIFTDTQYF. For the CDR3, the DNA is TGTGCCAGTAGTATACGGGGCAGGGGGATATTCACAGATACGCAGTATTTT. The chain uses TRBV19 and TRBJ2-3; 7 bases are shared with TRBD1. Germline V CDR1 and CDR2: LNHDA, SQIVND (reference sequence). CDR3 size: 17 residues. V lost 2 bases and J lost 2; bases outside the gene matches: 10.

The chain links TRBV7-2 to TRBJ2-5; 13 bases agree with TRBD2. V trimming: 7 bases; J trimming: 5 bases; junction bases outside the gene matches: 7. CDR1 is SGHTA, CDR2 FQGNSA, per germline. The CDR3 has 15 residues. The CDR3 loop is CASTRTSGGRETQYF. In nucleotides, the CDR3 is TGTGCCAGCACCCGGACTAGCGGGGGTCGGGAGACCCAGTACTTC. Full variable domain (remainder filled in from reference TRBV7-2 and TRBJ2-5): GAGVSQSPSNKVTEKGKDVELRCDPISGHTALYWYRQSLGQGLEFLIYFQGNSAPDKSGLPSDRFSAERTGGSVSTLTIQRTQQEDSAVYLCASTRTSGGRETQYFGPGTRLLVL.

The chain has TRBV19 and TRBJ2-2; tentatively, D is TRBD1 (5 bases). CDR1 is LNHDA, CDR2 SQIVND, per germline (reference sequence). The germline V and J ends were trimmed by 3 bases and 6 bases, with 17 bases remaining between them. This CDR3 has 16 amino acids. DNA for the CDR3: TGTGCCAGTAGTATCAGGGTCCGTCTTATCGCCGGGGAGCTGTTTTTT. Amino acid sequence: CASSIRVRLIAGELFF. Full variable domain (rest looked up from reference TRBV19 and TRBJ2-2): DGGITQSPKYLFRKEGQNVTLSCEQNLNHDAMYWYRQDPGQGLRLIYYSQIVNDFQKGDIAEGYSVSREKKESFPLTVTSAQKNPTAFYLCASSIRVRLIAGELFFGEGSRLTVL.

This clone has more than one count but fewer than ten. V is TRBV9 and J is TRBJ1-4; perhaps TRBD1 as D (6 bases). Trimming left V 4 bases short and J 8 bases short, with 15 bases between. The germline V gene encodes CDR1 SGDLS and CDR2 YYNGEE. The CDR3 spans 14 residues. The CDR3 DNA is TGTGCCAGCAGCCTGGGGGCGTTCGGGGAAAAACTGTTTTTT. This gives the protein CASSLGAFGEKLFF.

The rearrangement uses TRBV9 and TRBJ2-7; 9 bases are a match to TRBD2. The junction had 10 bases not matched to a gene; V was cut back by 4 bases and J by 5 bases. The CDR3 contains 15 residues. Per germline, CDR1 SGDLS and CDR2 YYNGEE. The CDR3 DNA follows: TGTGCCAGCAGCCCCGAAGGTAGCGGGAGCGACGAGCAGTACTTC. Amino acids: CASSPEGSGSDEQYF.

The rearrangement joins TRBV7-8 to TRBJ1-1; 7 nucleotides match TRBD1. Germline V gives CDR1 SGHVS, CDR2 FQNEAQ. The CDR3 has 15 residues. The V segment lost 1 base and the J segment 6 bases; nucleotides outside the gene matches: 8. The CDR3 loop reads CASSLGQGLLSEAFF. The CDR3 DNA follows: TGTGCCAGCAGCTTAGGACAGGGCCTACTCTCTGAAGCTTTCTTT.

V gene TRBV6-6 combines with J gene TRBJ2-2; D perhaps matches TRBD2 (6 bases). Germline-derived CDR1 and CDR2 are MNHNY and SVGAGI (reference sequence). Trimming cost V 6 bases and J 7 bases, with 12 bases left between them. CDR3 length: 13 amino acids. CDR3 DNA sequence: TGTGCCAGCAGCGGGAGTAACGACGGGGAGCTGTTTTTT. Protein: CASSGSNDGELFF.

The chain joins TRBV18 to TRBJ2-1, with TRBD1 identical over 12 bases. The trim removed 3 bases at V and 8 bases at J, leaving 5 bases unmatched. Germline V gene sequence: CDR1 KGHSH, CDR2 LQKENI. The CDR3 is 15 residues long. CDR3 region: CASSPGTGGIDEQFF. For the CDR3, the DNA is TGTGCCAGCTCACCCGGGACAGGGGGCATAGATGAGCAGTTCTTC.

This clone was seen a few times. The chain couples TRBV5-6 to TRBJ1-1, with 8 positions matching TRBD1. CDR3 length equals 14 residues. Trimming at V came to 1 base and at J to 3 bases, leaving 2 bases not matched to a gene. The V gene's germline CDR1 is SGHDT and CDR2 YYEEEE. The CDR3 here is CASSLYRGDTEAFF. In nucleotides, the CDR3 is TGTGCCAGCAGCTTGTACAGGGGGGACACTGAAGCTTTCTTT.